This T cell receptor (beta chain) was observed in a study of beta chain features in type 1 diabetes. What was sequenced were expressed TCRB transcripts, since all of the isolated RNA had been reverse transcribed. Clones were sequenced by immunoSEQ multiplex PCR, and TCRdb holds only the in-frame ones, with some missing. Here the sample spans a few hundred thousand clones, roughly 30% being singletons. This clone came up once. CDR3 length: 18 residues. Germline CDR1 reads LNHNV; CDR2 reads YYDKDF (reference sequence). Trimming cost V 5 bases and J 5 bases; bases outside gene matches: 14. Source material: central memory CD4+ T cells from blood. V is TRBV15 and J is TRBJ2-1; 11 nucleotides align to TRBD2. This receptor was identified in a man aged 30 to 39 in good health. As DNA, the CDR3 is TGTGCCACCAGCCCGAAGGGGACTAGCGGCGCCTATAACAATGAGCAGTTCTTC. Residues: CATSPKGTSGAYNNEQFF.